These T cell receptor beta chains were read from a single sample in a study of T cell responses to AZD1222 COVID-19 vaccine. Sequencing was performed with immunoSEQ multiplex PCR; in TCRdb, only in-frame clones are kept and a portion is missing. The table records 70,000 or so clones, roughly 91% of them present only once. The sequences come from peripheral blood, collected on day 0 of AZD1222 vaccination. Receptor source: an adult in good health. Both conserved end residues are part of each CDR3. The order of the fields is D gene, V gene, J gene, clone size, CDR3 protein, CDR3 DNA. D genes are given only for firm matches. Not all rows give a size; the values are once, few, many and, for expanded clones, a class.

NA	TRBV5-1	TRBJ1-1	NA	CASSAMAGELEAFF	TGCGCCAGCAGCGCAATGGCGGGGGAGTTGGAAGCTTTCTTT
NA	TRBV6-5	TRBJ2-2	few	CASSYSGQQGLFF	TGTGCCAGCAGTTACTCAGGACAGCAGGGGCTGTTTTTT
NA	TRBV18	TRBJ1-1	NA	CASSPMGPEAFF	TGTGCCAGCTCCCCTATGGGACCTGAAGCTTTCTTT
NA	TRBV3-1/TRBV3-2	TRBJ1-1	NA	CASSQVDRGNEAFF	TGTGCCAGCAGCCAAGTCGATAGGGGGAATGAAGCTTTCTTT
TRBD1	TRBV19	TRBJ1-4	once	CASHQNRGAPGLNEKLFF	TGTGCCAGCCACCAAAACAGGGGAGCCCCAGGCCTTAATGAAAAACTGTTTTTT
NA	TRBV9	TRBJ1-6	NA	CASRLGAATNSPLHF	TGTGCCAGCAGGCTAGGAGCGGCGACTAATTCACCCCTCCACTTT
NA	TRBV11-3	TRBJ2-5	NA	CASSRGTAQETQYF	TGTGCCAGCAGCCGCGGGACAGCGCAAGAGACCCAGTACTTC
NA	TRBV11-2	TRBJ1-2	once	CASSLEGASGYTF	TGTGCCAGCAGCTTAGAAGGGGCCAGCGGCTACACCTTC
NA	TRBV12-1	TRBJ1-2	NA	CASSFPRGVNSDYGYTF	TGTGCCAGCAGCTTTCCCAGGGGAGTTAATAGTGACTATGGCTACACCTTC
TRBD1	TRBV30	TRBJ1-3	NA	CAWGTGSSGNTIYF	TGTGCCTGGGGGACAGGGAGCTCTGGAAACACCATATATTTT
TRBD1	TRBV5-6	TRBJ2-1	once	CASSPRTGMNEQFF	TGTGCCAGCAGCCCCCGGACAGGGATGAATGAGCAGTTCTTC
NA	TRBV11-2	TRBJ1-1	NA	CASSPLGGASEAFF	TGTGCCAGCAGCCCTCTGGGGGGGGCAAGTGAAGCTTTCTTT
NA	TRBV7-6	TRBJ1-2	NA	CASSRRSVSGSNYGYTF	TGTGCCAGCAGCCGTCGGTCTGTTTCAGGGAGTAACTATGGCTACACCTTC
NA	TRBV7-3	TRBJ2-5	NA	CASSLLGGLRETQYF	TGTGCCAGCAGCTTATTGGGGGGTTTAAGGGAGACCCAGTACTTC
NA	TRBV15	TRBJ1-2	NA	CATSRDRNSYGYTF	TGTGCCACCAGCAGAGATCGGAACAGCTATGGCTACACCTTC
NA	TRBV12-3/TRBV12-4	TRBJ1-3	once	CASSSITGNTIYF	TGTGCCAGCAGTTCCATCACTGGAAACACCATATATTTT
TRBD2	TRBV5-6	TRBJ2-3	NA	CASSLIRSGASSTDTQYF	TGTGCCAGCAGCTTGATCAGGAGCGGGGCGTCTAGCACAGATACGCAGTATTTT
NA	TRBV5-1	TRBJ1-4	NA	CASSLSGAGFGEKLFF	TGCGCCAGCAGCTTATCGGGCGCCGGGTTTGGTGAAAAACTGTTTTTT
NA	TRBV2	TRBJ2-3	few	CASSATYTDTQYF	TGTGCCAGCAGTGCGACCTACACAGATACGCAGTATTTT
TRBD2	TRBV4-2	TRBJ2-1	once	CASSQVFSGGPTRWDEQFF	TGTGCCAGCAGCCAAGTTTTTAGCGGGGGGCCTACGCGCTGGGATGAGCAGTTCTTC
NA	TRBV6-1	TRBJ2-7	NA	CASSGDSYEQYF	TGTGCCAGCAGCGGGGACTCCTACGAGCAGTACTTC
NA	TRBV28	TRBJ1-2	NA	CASSSTHPGAGYTF	TGTGCCAGCAGTTCCACGCACCCGGGGGCCGGCTACACCTTC
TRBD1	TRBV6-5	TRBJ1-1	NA	CASSITGTGEAFF	TGTGCCAGCAGTATAACCGGGACAGGTGAAGCTTTCTTT
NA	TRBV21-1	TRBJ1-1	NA	CASSRRESYKDRNTEAFF	TGTGCCAGCAGCCGGAGGGAGAGCTACAAGGACAGGAACACTGAAGCTTTCTTT
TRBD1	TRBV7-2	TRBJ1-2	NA	CASSLGSGGYYGYTF	TGTGCCAGCAGCTTAGGGTCAGGGGGATACTATGGCTACACCTTC
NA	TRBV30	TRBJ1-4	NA	CAWSLTGYLNEKLFF	TGTGCCTGGAGCCTAACAGGGTATCTTAATGAAAAACTGTTTTTT
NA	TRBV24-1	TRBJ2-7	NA	CATSDSGFGASYEQYF	TGTGCCACCAGTGATTCAGGGTTCGGGGCCTCCTACGAGCAGTACTTC
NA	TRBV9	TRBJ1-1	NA	CASSGTFDSEAFF	TGTGCCAGCAGCGGAACTTTTGACAGTGAAGCTTTCTTT
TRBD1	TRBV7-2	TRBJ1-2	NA	CASSSYRGHGYTF	TGTGCCAGCAGCTCGTACAGGGGGCATGGCTACACCTTC
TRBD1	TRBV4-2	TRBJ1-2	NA	CASSQMDRANYGYTF	TGTGCCAGCAGCCAAATGGACAGGGCCAACTATGGCTACACCTTC
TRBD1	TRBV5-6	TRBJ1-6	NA	CASSFCQRTGGCSPLHF	TGTGCCAGCAGCTTTTGTCAGAGGACAGGGGGTTGTTCACCCCTCCACTTT
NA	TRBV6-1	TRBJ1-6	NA	CASSEALPHRVNSPLHF	TGTGCCAGCAGTGAAGCGCTTCCTCACAGGGTTAATTCACCCCTCCACTTT
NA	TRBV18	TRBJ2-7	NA	CASSPTDSNHEQYF	TGTGCCAGCTCACCCACGGACAGTAACCACGAGCAGTACTTC
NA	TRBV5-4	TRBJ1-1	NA	CASSFRGVTEAFF	TGTGCCAGCAGCTTTCGAGGGGTCACTGAAGCTTTCTTT
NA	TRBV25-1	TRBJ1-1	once	CASSRWTEAFF	TGTGCCAGCAGTAGATGGACTGAAGCTTTCTTT